Presented here are 22 T cell receptor beta chains from one specimen sequenced in a study of follicular helper T cells after annual influenza vaccination (dated by TCRdb to the late 2010s). Libraries were built with the immunoSEQ multiplex PCR assay. The immuneACCESS repertoire file appears here via TCRdb, limited to in-frame rearrangements. These files lack a portion of the clones; in checked studies, under half of the deficit traces to unresolved V genes, and the cause of the others is not known. The sample yields about 5,600 clones; roughly 85% were counted once. Jointly, the top ten make up around 0.71% of the sample. The time point label here, explained by the study, means: 2015-2016 season, pre-vaccination. Specimen: CXCR5- memory CD4+ T cells sorted from blood, collected on the day of influenza vaccination. Interpreted using the paper, the cell subset or site label stands for: CXCR5- memory CD4 T cells. These receptors came from an adult who received the influenza vaccine.

The rearrangement links TRBV28 to TRBJ1-3; 8 bases align to TRBD1. V lost 0 bases, J lost 0 bases, and 7 bases stayed unmatched. Germline V gives CDR1 MDHEN, CDR2 SYDVKM. This CDR3 is 18 amino acids long. The CDR3 loop reads CASSLWRGDRPSGNTIYF. CDR3 coding DNA: TGTGCCAGCAGTTTATGGAGAGGGGACAGGCCCTCTGGAAACACCATATATTTT.

The chain is built from TRBV7-9 and TRBJ2-6; the D gene is possibly TRBD1 (6 bases). The CDR3 spans 17 residues. V was shortened by 2 bases and J by 3 bases, with 14 bases between the two germline ends. CDR1 SEHNR and CDR2 FQNEAQ come from the germline V gene (reference sequence). The CDR3 here is CASSLKQGIVGANVLTF. The CDR3 coding sequence is TGTGCCAGCAGCTTAAAACAGGGTATTGTTGGGGCCAACGTCCTGACTTTC.

V is TRBV30 and J is TRBJ2-3; D gene unclear. CDR3 length: 13 residues. Trimming shortened V by 0 bases and J by 5 bases, and 9 bases separated the two germline ends. CDR1 GTSNPN and CDR2 SVGIG come from the germline V gene (reference sequence). CDR3 amino acids: CAWSVYVRDTQYF. The CDR3 region has the DNA TGTGCCTGGAGTGTCTATGTACGAGATACGCAGTATTTT. The whole variable domain, filled in from reference TRBV30 and TRBJ2-3, reads SQTIHQWPATLVQPVGSPLSLECTVEGTSNPNLYWYRQAAGRGLQLLFYSVGIGQISSEVPQNLSASRPQDRQFILSSKKLLLSDSGFYLCAWSVYVRDTQYFGPGTRLTVL.

This clone was counted a few times. The V call is TRBV2, the J call TRBJ1-5, with D uncertain. V lost 1 base to trimming and J lost 13 bases, with 14 bases between them. CDR3 size: 13 residues. In germline, CDR1 is SNHLY, CDR2 FYNNEI. In DNA form, the CDR3 reads TGTGCCAGCAGTGAAGGGCTCCGGGCAATTCAGCATTTT. Protein: CASSEGLRAIQHF.

The rearrangement uses TRBV19 and TRBJ2-2, with D possibly TRBD2 on 5 matching bases. V lost 5 bases, J lost 2 bases, and 9 bases lay in between. The CDR3 runs 14 residues. Germline CDR1 is LNHDA and CDR2 is SQIVND (reference sequence). The CDR3 spells CASSPRVNTGELFF. Here the CDR3 DNA reads TGTGCCAGTAGTCCGCGGGTCAACACCGGGGAGCTGTTTTTT.

The rearrangement joins TRBV9 to TRBJ2-1; TRBD2 might be the D (6 bases). The CDR3 runs 16 residues. Trimming shortened V by 3 bases and J by 3 bases, and 16 bases separated the two germline ends. Germline values: CDR1 SGDLS, CDR2 YYNGEE. DNA of the CDR3: TGTGCCAGCAGCGGAGGAGTGGGAGGCTACTACAATGAGCAGTTCTTC. Its protein is CASSGGVGGYYNEQFF.

V and J are TRBV5-1 and TRBJ2-5; D is perhaps TRBD1 or TRBD2 (5 bases each). Germline assignment: CDR1 SGHRS and CDR2 YFSETQ. The CDR3 is 12 residues long. V lost 4 bases and J lost 7, with 11 bases in between. CDR3 residues: CASSPGRTTQYF. The CDR3 nucleotides are TGCGCCAGCAGCCCGGGACGGACGACCCAGTACTTC.

The chain combines TRBV7-9 with TRBJ1-1; D is unclear. CDR1 and CDR2 from the germline V gene are SEHNR and FQNEAQ (reference sequence). This CDR3 spans 13 amino acids. V lost 2 bases to trimming and J lost 1 base, with 5 bases between them. This CDR3 reads CASSLQENTEAFF. The CDR3 DNA reads as TGTGCCAGCAGCTTACAGGAGAACACTGAAGCTTTCTTT.

V gene TRBV27 combines with J gene TRBJ2-1; 14 nucleotides agree with TRBD2. J gave up 7 bases and V 5 bases, and 4 bases lay outside the gene matches. The CDR3 spans 15 residues. CDR1 is MNHEY and CDR2 is SMNVEV in the germline V gene (reference sequence). The CDR3 region is CASSLGTSGSNEQFF. The CDR3 DNA is TGTGCCAGCAGTCTCGGGACTAGCGGGAGTAATGAGCAGTTCTTC.

The CDR3, as DNA: TGTGCCAGCAGTGAAATGGGGGGGGAGACCCAGTACTTC. It encodes CASSEMGGETQYF. The chain combines TRBV6-1 with TRBJ2-5; 7 nucleotides line up with TRBD2. Per germline, CDR1 MNHNS and CDR2 SASEGT. V trimming: 2 bases; J trimming: 5 bases; junction bases outside the gene matches: 2. The CDR3 totals 13 residues.

This chain connects TRBV2 to TRBJ1-1, with D hard to call. The V gene lost 3 bases and the J gene lost 1 base, with 6 bases spanning the gap. The CDR3 extends over 13 amino acids. Germline V CDR1 and CDR2: SNHLY, FYNNEI. As DNA, the CDR3 is TGTGCCAGCAGTGAGTCGAGGAACACTGAAGCTTTCTTT. Residues: CASSESRNTEAFF.

J is TRBJ2-1 and V is TRBV10-3; 8 bases are shared with TRBD2. The CDR3 is 14 residues long. Germline CDR1 is ENHRY and CDR2 is SYGVKD. Trimming removed 1 base from V and 10 bases from J; junction bases left unmatched: 6. The DNA of the CDR3 is TGTGCCATCAGTGAGTTCGGGGGGGCAGGGGAGCAGTTCTTC. Its translation: CAISEFGGAGEQFF.

V usage is TRBV11-2 and J usage is TRBJ1-1; D unclear. Germline loops: CDR1 SGHAT, CDR2 FQNNGV. V lost 1 base and J lost 11, with 5 bases in between. This CDR3 spans 10 amino acids. CDR3 loop: CASSLVGAFF. The CDR3 DNA is TGTGCCAGCAGCTTAGTGGGTGCTTTCTTT. Using reference TRBV11-2 and TRBJ1-1 for the parts outside the CDR3, the full variable domain is EAGVAQSPRYKIIEKRQSVAFWCNPISGHATLYWYQQILGQGPKLLIQFQNNGVVDDSQLPKDRFSAERLKGVDSTLKIQPAKLEDSAVYLCASSLVGAFFGQGTRLTVV.

This chain uses TRBV7-9 with TRBJ2-5; D is possibly TRBD1 (5 bases). The CDR3 is made up of 14 amino acids. Germline V gene sequence: CDR1 SEHNR, CDR2 FQNEAQ (reference sequence). V dropped 2 bases and J dropped 2 bases, with 9 bases sitting between them. CDR3 in amino acids: CASSLSRAQETQYF. The CDR3 DNA reads as TGTGCCAGCAGCTTAAGCAGGGCTCAAGAGACCCAGTACTTC.

The chain recombines TRBV30 with TRBJ1-1, with D possibly matching TRBD1 (5 bases). Between the trimmed V and J ends, which lost 3 bases and 8 bases, there was a span of 7 bases. CDR1 is GTSNPN and CDR2 is SVGIG in the germline V gene (reference sequence). This CDR3 has 10 residues. The CDR3 sequence is CAWSGTEAFF. CDR3 coding DNA: TGTGCCTGGAGCGGGACCGAAGCTTTCTTT.

This clone was seen a handful of times. The chain combines TRBV10-3 with TRBJ2-7, with D possibly being TRBD1 (6 bases). The CDR3 loop spans 13 amino acids. CDR1 and CDR2 from the germline V gene are ENHRY and SYGVKD. Between the trimmed V and J ends, which lost 6 bases and 3 bases, there was a span of 12 bases. CDR3 sequence reads: CAIRAAGDYEQYF. CDR3 sequence (DNA): TGTGCCATCAGGGCGGCAGGGGACTACGAGCAGTACTTC.

This chain joins TRBV27 and TRBJ1-1; TRBD1 matches 10 bases. Germline-derived CDR1 and CDR2 are MNHEY and SMNVEV (reference sequence). The length of the CDR3 is 15 residues. The ends lost 4 bases at V and 1 base at J; junction bases unmatched: 3. CDR3 in amino acids: CASSSTGGGNTEAFF. CDR3 in DNA: TGTGCCAGCAGTTCGACAGGGGGCGGGAACACTGAAGCTTTCTTT.

The chain links TRBV7-9 to TRBJ2-5; no definite D call. V gave up 5 bases and J gave up 1 base, with 14 bases separating them. Germline assignment: CDR1 SEHNR and CDR2 FQNEAQ (reference sequence). The CDR3 consists of 15 residues. The CDR3 nucleotides are TGTGCCAGCAGCCTAACTGTGTCGACCCAAGAGACCCAGTACTTC. Its protein product is CASSLTVSTQETQYF.

The V call is TRBV4-1, the J call TRBJ1-1; tentatively, D is TRBD1 (5 bases). Germline V CDR1 and CDR2: MGHRA, YSYEKL. Trimming shortened V by 1 base and J by 4 bases, and 16 bases separated the two germline ends. The length of the CDR3 is 16 residues. In nucleotides, the CDR3 is TGCGCCAGCAGCCAAGGTTTGCAGGGTGGCTTCACTGAAGCTTTCTTT. Protein sequence: CASSQGLQGGFTEAFF.

This sequence joins TRBV10-3 and TRBJ2-5, with TRBD1 matching 7 bases. The CDR3 extends over 16 amino acids. V was clipped by 3 bases and J by 6 bases; unmatched bases: 13. From germline, CDR1 is ENHRY and CDR2 SYGVKD. The CDR3 is CAISEGGDRVGKTQYF. CDR3 bases: TGTGCCATCAGTGAAGGGGGTGACAGGGTGGGCAAGACCCAGTACTTC.

This chain joins TRBV5-4 and TRBJ2-1, with TRBD2 matching 9 bases. CDR1 is SGHNT and CDR2 is YYREEE in the germline V gene (reference sequence). The CDR3 has 15 amino acids. V dropped 4 bases and J dropped 6; count of bases not matched to a gene: 8. The CDR3 DNA reads as TGTGCCAGCAGCCTAGGACTAGCGATGTTCAATGAGCAGTTCTTC. Translated, it gives CASSLGLAMFNEQFF.

V is TRBV5-6 and J is TRBJ1-2; 8 positions agree with TRBD1. The CDR3 consists of 13 residues. Looked up from germline, CDR1 is SGHDT and CDR2 is YYEEEE. The ends lost 7 bases at V and 8 bases at J; junction bases unmatched: 10. This CDR3 reads CASGRDRPHGYTF. The CDR3 nucleotides are TGTGCCAGCGGCCGGGACAGGCCCCACGGCTACACCTTC.